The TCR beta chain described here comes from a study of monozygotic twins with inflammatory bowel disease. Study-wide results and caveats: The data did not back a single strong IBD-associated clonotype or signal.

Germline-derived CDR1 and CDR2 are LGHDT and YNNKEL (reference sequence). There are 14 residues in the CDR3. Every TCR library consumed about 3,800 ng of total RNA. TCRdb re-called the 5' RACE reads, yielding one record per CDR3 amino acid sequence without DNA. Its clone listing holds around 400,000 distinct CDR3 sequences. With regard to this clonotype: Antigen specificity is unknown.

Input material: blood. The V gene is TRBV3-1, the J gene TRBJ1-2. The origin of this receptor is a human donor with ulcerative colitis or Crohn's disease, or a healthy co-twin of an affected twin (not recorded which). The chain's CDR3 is CASTLPSNLNGYTF.